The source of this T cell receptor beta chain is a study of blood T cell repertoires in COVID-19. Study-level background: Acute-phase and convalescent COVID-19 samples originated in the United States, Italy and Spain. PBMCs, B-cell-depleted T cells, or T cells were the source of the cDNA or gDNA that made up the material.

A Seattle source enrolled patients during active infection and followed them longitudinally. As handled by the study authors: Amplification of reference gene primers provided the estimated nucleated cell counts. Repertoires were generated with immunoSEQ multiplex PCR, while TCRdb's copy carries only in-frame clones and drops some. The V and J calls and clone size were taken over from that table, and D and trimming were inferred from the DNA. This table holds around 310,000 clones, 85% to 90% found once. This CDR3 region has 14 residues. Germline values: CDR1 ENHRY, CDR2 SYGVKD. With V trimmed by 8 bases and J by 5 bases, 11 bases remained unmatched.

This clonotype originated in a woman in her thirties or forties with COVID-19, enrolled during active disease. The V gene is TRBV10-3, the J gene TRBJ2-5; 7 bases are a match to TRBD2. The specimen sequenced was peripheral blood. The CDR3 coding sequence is TGTGCCATCGCGGCGGGAGCGGTGGGGGAGACCCAGTACTTC. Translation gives CAIAAGAVGETQYF.